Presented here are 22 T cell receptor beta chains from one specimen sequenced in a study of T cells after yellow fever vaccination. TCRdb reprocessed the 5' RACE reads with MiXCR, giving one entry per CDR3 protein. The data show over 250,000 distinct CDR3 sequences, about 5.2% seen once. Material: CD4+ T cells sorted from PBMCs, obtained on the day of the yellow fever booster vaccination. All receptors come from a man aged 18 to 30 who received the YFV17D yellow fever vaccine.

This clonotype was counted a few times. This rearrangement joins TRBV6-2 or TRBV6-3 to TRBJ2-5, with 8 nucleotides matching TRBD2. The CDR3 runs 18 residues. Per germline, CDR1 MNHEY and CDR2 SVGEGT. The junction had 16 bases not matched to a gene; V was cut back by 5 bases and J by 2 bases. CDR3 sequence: CASSPPVGGGQEQETQYF. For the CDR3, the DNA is TGTGCCAGCAGTCCTCCCGTCGGGGGGGGGCAGGAGCAAGAGACCCAGTACTTC.

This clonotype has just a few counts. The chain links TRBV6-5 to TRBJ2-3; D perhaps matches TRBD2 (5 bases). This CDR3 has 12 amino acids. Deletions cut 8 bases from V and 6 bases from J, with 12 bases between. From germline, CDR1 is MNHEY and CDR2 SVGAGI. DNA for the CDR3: TGTGCCAGCGGGCGAGGGCGGGATACGCAGTATTTT. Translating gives CASGRGRDTQYF.

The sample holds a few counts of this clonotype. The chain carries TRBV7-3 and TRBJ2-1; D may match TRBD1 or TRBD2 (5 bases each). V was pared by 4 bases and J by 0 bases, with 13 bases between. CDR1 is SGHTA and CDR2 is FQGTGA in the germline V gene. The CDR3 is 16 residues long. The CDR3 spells CASSSRDASSYNEQFF. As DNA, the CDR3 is TGTGCCAGCAGCTCCCGGGACGCTAGCTCCTACAATGAGCAGTTCTTC.

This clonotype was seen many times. The CDR3 spells CASSLAGNLGSPDTQYF. The DNA for the CDR3 is TGTGCCAGCAGTCTAGCGGGGAACCTTGGCTCCCCAGATACGCAGTATTTT. V usage is TRBV7-2 and J usage is TRBJ2-3; TRBD2 agrees at 9 bases. CDR1 is SGHTA, CDR2 FQGNSA, per germline. The J segment lost 4 bases and the V segment lost 6 bases, leaving 14 bases of the junction unmatched. The CDR3 contains 17 residues.

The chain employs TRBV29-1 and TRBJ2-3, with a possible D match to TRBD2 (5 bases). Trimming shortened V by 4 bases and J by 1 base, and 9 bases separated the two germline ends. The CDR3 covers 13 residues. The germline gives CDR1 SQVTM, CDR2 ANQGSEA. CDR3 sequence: CSVAEGGTDTQYF. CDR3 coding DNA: TGCAGCGTTGCCGAGGGAGGCACAGATACGCAGTATTTT.

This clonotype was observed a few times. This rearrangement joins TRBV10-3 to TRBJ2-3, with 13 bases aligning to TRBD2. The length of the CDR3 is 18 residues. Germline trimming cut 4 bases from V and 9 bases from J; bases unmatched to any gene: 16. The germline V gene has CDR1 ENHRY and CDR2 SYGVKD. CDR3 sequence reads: CAISGGQTSGGPRGTQYF. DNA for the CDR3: TGTGCCATCAGTGGGGGCCAGACTAGCGGGGGGCCTCGGGGCACGCAGTATTTT.

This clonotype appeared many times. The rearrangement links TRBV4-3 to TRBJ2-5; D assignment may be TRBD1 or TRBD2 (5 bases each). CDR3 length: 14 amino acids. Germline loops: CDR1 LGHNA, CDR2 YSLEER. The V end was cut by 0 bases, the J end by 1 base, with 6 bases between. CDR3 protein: CASSQERGQETQYF. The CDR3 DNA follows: TGCGCCAGCAGCCAAGAGAGGGGCCAAGAGACCCAGTACTTC.

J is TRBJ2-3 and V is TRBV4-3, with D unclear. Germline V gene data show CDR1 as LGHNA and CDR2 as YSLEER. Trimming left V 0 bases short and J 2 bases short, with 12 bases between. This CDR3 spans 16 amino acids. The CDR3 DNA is TGCGCCAGCAGCCAAGAAGCCCAAATAAACACAGATACGCAGTATTTT. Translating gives CASSQEAQINTDTQYF.

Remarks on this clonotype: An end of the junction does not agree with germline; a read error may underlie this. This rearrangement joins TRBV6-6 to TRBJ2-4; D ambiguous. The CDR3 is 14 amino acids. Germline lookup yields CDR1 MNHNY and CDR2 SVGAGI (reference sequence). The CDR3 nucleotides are TGTGTCAGCAGTTCCGGACGGTTAAAAAACATTCAGTACTTC. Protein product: CVSSSGRLKNIQYF.

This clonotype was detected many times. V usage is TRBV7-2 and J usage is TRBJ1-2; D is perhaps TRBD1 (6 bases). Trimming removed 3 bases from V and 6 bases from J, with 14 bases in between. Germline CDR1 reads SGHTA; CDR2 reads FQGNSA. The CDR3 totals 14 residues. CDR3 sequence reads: CASSFMDGGHGYTF. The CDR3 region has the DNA TGTGCCAGCAGCTTTATGGACGGGGGGCATGGCTACACCTTC.

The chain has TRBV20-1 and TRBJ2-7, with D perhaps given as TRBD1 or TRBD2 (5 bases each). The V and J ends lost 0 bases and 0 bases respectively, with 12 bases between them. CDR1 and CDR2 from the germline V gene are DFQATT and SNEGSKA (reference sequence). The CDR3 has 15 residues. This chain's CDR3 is CSARDGTASSYEQYV. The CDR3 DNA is TGCAGTGCTAGAGACGGGACGGCGAGCTCCTACGAGCAGTACGTC.

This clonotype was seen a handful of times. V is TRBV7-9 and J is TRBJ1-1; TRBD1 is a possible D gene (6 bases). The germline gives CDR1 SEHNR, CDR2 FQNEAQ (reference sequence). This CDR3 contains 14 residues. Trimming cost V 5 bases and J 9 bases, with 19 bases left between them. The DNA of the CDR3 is TGTGCCAGCAGCCATCCGGCCGGGGGCTCGAAAGCTTTCTTT. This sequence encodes CASSHPAGGSKAFF.

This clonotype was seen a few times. DNA of the CDR3: TGTGCCAGCAGTTTATCCGGGGCGAGTGGCTACACCTTC. It codes for CASSLSGASGYTF. The chain employs TRBV12-3 or TRBV12-4 and TRBJ1-2, with a weak D call TRBD1 (5 bases). The V and J ends lost 2 bases and 7 bases respectively, with 11 bases between them. The CDR3 sequence is 13 residues long.

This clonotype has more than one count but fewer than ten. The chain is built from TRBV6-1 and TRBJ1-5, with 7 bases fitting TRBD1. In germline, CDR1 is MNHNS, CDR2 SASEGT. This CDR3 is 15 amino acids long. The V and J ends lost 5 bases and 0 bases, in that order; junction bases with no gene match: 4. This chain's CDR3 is CASSRDRSSNQPQHF. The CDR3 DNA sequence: TGTGCCAGCAGTCGGGACAGAAGTAGCAATCAGCCCCAGCATTTT.

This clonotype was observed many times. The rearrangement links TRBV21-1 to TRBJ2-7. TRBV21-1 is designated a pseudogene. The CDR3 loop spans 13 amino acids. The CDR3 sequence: CASSKALPYEQYF. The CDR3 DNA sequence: TGTGCCAGCAGCAAAGCGCTGCCCTACGAGCAGTACTTC.

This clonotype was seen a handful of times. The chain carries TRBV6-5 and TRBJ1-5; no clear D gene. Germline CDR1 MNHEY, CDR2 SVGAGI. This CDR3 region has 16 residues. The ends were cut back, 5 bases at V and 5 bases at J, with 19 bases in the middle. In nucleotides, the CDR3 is TGTGCCAGCAGTCAGTCGGTTCTGTATCTAGATCAGCCCCAGCATTTT. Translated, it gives CASSQSVLYLDQPQHF.

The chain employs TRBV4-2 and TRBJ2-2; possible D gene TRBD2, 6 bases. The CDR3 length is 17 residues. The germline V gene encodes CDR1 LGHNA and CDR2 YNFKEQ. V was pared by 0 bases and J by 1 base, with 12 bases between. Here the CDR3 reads CASSQEGARGNTGELFF. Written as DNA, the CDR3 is TGTGCCAGCAGCCAAGAGGGTGCGCGGGGGAACACCGGGGAGCTGTTTTTT.

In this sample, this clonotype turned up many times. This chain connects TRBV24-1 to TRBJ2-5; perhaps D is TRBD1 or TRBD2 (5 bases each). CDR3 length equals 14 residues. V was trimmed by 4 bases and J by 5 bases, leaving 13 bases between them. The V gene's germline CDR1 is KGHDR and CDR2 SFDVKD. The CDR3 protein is CATSELGPVETQYF. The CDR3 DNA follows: TGTGCCACCAGTGAGTTGGGACCGGTGGAGACCCAGTACTTC.

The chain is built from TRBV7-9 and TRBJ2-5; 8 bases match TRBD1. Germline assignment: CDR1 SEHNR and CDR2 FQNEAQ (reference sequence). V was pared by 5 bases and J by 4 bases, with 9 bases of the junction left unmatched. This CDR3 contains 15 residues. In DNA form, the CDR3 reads TGTGCCAGCAGCCCATCCGGGACAGGAGTAGAGACCCAGTACTTC. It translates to CASSPSGTGVETQYF.

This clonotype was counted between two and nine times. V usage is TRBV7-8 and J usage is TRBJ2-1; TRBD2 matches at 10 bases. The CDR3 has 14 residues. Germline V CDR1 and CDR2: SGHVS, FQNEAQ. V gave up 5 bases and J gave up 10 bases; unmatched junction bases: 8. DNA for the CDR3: TGTGCCAGCAGCGTAGAGCGGGGGGGCGGCGAGCAGTTCTTC. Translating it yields CASSVERGGGEQFF.

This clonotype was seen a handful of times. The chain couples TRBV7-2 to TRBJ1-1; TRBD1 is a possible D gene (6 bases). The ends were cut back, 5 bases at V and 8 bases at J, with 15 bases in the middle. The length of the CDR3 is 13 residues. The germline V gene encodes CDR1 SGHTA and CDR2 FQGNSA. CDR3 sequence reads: CASSQPGTREAFF. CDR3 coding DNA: TGTGCCAGCAGCCAGCCTGGGACACGCGAAGCTTTCTTT. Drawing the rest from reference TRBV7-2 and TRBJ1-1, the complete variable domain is GAGVSQSPSNKVTEKGKDVELRCDPISGHTALYWYRQSLGQGLEFLIYFQGNSAPDKSGLPSDRFSAERTGGSVSTLTIQRTQQEDSAVYLCASSQPGTREAFFGQGTRLTVV.

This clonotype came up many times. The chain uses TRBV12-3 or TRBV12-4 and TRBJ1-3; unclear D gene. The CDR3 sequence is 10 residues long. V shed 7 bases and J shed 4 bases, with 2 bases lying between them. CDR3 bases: TGTGCCAGCAAGGGAAACACCATATATTTT. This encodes CASKGNTIYF.